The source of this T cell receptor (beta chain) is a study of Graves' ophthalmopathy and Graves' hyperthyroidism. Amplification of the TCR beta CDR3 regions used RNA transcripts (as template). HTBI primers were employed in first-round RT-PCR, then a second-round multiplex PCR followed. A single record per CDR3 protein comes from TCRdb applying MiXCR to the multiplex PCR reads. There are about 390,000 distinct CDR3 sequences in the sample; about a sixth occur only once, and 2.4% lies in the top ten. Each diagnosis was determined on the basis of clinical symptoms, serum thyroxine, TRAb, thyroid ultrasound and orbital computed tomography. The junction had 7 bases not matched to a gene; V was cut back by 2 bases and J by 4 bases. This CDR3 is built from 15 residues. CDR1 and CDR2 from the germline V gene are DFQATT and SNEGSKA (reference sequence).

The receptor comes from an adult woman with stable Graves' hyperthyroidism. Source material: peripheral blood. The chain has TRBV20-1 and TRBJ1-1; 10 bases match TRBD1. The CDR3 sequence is CSARPRQGARTEAFF. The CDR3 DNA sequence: TGCAGTGCTAGACCTCGACAGGGGGCGCGCACTGAAGCTTTCTTT.